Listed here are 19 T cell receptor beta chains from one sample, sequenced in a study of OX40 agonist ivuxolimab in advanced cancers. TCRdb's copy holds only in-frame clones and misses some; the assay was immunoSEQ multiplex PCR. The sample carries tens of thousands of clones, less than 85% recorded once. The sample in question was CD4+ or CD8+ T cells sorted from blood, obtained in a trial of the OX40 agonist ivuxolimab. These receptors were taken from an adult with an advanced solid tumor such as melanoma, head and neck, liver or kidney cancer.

CDR3 sequence (DNA): TGCAGCGTTCCGGGACAGGGAAGTTTCGAGCAGTACTTC. This codes for CSVPGQGSFEQYF. V gene TRBV29-1 combines with J gene TRBJ2-7; 9 nucleotides align to TRBD1. The trim removed 5 bases at V and 6 bases at J, leaving 8 bases unmatched. CDR1 is SQVTM and CDR2 is ANQGSEA in the germline V gene. CDR3 length: 13 residues.

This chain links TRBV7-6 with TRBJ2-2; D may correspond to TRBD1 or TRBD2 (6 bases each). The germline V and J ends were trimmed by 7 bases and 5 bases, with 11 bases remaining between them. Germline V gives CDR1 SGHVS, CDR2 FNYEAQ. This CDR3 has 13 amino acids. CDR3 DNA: TGTGCCAGCATGGGGGGCGGGACCGGGGAGCTGTTTTTT. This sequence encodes CASMGGGTGELFF.

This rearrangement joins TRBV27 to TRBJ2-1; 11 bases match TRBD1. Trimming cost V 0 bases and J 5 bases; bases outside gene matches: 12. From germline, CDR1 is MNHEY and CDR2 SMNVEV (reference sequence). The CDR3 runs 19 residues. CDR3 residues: CASSLSIIGTGGFDNEQFF. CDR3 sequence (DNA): TGTGCCAGCAGTTTATCGATAATAGGGACAGGGGGTTTTGACAATGAGCAGTTCTTC.

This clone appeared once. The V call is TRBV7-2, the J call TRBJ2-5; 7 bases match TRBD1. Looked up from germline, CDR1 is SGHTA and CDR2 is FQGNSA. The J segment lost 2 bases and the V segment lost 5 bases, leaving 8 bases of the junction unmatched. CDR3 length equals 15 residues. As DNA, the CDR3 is TGTGCCAGCAGCCCCCAAGGGGGCGGTCAAGAGACCCAGTACTTC. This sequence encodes CASSPQGGGQETQYF.

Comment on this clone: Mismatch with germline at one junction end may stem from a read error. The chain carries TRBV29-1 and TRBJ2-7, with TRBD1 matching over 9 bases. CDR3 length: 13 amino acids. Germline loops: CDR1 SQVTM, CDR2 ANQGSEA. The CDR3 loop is CSVVGTGSSEQYF. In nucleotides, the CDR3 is TGCAGCGTTGTAGGGACAGGGTCCTCCGAGCAGTACTTC.

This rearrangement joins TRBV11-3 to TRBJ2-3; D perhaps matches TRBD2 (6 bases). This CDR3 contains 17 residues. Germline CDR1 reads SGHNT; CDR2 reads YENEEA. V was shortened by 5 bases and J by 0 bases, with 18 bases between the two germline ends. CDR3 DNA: TGTGCCAGCAGCCGAAATAGCCGGGGGACTAGCACAGATACGCAGTATTTT. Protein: CASSRNSRGTSTDTQYF.

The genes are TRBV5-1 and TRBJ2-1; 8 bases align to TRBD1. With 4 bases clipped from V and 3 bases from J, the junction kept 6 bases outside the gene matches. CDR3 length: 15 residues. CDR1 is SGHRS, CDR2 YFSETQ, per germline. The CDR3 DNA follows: TGCGCCAGCAGCGTTCCGGGACAGGTCTACAATGAGCAGTTCTTC. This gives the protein CASSVPGQVYNEQFF.

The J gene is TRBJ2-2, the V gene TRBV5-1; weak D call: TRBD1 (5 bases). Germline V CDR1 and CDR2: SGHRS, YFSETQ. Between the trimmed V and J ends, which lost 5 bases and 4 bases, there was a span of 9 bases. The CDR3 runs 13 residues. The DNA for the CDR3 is TGCGCCAGCAGTTCAGGGTTCACCGGGGAGCTGTTTTTT. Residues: CASSSGFTGELFF.

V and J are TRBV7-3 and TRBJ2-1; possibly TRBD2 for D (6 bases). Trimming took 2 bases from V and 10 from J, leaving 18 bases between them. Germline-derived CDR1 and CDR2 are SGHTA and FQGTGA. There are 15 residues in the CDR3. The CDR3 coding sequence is TGTGCCAGCAGCTTAGGAGGGACTGCCCAGCGGGAGCAGTTCTTC. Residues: CASSLGGTAQREQFF.

The CDR3 loop reads CASSLGDSGNQPQHF. DNA of the CDR3: TGTGCCAGCAGCTTAGGAGATTCTGGCAATCAGCCCCAGCATTTT. This chain connects TRBV7-8 to TRBJ1-5; unclear D gene. The CDR3 is 15 amino acids. V was cut by 1 base and J by 2 bases, with 9 bases left in between. The germline V gene has CDR1 SGHVS and CDR2 FQNEAQ.

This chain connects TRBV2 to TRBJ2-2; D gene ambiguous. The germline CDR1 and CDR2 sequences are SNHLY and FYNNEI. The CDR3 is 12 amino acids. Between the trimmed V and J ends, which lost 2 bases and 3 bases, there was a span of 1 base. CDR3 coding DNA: TGTGCCAGCAGTGAATACACCGGGGAGCTGTTTTTT. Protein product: CASSEYTGELFF.

CDR3 protein: CASMGGGAAETQYF. CDR3 in DNA: TGTGCCAGCATGGGTGGGGGGGCGGCAGAGACCCAGTACTTC. This rearrangement joins TRBV7-2 to TRBJ2-5; perhaps TRBD2 as D (7 bases). CDR3 length: 14 residues. Germline lookup yields CDR1 SGHTA and CDR2 FQGNSA. Trimming shortened V by 7 bases and J by 4 bases, and 16 bases separated the two germline ends.

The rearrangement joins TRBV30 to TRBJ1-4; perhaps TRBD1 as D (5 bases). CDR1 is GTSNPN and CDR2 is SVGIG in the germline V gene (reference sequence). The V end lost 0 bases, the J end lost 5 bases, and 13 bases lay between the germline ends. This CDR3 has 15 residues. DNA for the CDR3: TGTGCCTGGAGTGTAGGCGGGACGATCAATGAAAAACTGTTTTTT. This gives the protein CAWSVGGTINEKLFF. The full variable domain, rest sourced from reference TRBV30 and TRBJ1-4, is SQTIHQWPATLVQPVGSPLSLECTVEGTSNPNLYWYRQAAGRGLQLLFYSVGIGQISSEVPQNLSASRPQDRQFILSSKKLLLSDSGFYLCAWSVGGTINEKLFFGSGTQLSVL.

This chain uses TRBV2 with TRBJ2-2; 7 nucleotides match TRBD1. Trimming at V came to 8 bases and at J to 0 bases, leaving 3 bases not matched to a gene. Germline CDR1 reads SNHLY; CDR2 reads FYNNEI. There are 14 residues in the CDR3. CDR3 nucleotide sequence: TGTGCCAGCCTAGGACAGGCGAACACCGGGGAGCTGTTTTTT. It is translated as CASLGQANTGELFF.

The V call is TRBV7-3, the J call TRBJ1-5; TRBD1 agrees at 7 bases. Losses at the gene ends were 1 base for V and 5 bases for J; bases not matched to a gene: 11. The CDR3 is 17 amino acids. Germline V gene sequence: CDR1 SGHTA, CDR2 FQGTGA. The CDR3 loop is CASSLSARRQGHQPQHF. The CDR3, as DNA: TGTGCCAGCAGCTTAAGTGCCCGTAGACAGGGCCATCAGCCCCAGCATTTT.

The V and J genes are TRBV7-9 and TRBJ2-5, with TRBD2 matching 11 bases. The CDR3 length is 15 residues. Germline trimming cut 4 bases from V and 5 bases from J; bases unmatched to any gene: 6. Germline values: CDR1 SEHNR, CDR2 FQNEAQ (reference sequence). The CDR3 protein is CASSYSGGAVETQYF. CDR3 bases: TGTGCCAGCAGCTATAGCGGGGGGGCCGTTGAGACCCAGTACTTC.

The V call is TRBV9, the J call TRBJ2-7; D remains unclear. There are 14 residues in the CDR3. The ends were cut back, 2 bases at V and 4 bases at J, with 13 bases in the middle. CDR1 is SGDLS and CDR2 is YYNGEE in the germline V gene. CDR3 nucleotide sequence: TGTGCCAGCAGCGTCTCAACAGACAATTACGAGCAGTACTTC. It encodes CASSVSTDNYEQYF.

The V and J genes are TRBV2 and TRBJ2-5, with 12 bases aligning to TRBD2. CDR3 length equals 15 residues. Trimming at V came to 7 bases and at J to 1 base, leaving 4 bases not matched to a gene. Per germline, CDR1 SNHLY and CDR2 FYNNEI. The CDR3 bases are TGTGCCAGCAAGCCGGGACTAGCGGGCCAAGAGACCCAGTACTTC. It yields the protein CASKPGLAGQETQYF. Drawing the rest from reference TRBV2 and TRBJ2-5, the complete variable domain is EPEVTQTPSHQVTQMGQEVILRCVPISNHLYFYWYRQILGQKVEFLVSFYNNEISEKSEIFDDQFSVERPDGSNFTLKIRSTKLEDSAMYFCASKPGLAGQETQYFGPGTRLLVL.

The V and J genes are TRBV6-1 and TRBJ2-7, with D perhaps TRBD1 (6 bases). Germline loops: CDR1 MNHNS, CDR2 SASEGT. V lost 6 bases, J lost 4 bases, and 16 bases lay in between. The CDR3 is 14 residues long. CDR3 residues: CASREQGFGYEQYF. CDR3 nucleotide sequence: TGTGCCAGCAGGGAACAGGGCTTTGGGTACGAGCAGTACTTC.